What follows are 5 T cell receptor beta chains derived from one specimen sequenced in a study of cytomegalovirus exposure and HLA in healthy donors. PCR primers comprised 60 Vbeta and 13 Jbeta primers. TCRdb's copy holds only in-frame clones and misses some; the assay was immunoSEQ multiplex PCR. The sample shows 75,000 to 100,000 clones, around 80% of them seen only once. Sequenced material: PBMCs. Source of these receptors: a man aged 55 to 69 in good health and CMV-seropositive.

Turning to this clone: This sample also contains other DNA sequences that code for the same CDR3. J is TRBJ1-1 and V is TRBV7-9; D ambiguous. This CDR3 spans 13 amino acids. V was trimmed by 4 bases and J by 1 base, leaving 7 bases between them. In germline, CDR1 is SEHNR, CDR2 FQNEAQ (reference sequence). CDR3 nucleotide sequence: TGTGCCAGCAGCTCCACGGGGAACACTGAAGCTTTCTTT. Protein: CASSSTGNTEAFF.

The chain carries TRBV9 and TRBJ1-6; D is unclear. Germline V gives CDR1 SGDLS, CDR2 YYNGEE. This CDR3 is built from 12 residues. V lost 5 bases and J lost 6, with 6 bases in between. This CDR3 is CASSRGNSPLHF. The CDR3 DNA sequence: TGTGCCAGCAGTCGGGGTAATTCACCCCTCCACTTT.

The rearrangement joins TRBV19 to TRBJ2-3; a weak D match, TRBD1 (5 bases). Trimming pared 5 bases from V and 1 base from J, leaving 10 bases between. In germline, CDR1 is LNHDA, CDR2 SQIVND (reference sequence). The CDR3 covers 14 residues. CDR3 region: CASSLGLRTDTQYF. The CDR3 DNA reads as TGTGCCAGTAGTTTGGGGCTCCGCACAGATACGCAGTATTTT.

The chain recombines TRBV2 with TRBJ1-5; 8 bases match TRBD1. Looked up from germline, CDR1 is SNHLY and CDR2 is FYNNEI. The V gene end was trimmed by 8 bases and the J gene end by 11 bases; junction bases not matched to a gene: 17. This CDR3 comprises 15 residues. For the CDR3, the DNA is TGTGCCAGCGTGTCCGGGACAGGCGGCCCGGGAGCCCAGCATTTT. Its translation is CASVSGTGGPGAQHF.

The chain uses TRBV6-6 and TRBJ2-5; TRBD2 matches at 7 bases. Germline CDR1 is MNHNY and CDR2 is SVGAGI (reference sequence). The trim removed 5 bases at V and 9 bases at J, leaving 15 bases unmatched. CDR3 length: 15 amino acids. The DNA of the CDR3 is TGTGCCAGCAGTGGCCCCGGGGGAGGGGTGATGGCCCAGTACTTC. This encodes CASSGPGGGVMAQYF.